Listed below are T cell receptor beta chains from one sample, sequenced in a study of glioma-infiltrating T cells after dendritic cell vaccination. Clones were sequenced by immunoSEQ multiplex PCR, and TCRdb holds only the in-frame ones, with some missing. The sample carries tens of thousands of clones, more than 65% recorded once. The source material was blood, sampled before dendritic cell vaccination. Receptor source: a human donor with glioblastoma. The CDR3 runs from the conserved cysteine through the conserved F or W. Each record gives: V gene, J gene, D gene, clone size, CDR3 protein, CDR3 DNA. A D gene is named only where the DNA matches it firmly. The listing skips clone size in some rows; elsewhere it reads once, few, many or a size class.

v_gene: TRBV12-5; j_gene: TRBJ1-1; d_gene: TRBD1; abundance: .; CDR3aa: CASGPQGANTEAFF; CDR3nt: TGTGCTAGTGGACCTCAGGGGGCGAACACTGAAGCTTTCTTT
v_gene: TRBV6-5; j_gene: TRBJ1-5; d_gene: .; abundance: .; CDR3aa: CASSYARGMDQPQHF; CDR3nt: TGTGCCAGCAGTTACGCCAGGGGTATGGATCAGCCCCAGCATTTT
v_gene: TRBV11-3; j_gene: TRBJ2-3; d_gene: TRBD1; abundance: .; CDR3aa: CASSIDRGPRDTQYF; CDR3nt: TGTGCCAGCAGCATCGACAGGGGGCCTCGAGATACGCAGTATTTT
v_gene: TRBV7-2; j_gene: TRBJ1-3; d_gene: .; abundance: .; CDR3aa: CASSREGNTIYF; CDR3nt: TGTGCCAGCAGCCGCGAGGGAAACACCATATATTTT
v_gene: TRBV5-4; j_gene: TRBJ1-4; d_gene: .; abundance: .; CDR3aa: CASSQLQGNNEKLFF; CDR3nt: TGTGCCAGCAGCCAACTTCAGGGAAACAATGAAAAACTGTTTTTT
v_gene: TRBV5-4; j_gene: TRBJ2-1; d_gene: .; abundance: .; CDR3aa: CASSLGEIPYNEQFF; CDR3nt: TGTGCCAGCAGCTTGGGGGAGATTCCCTACAATGAGCAGTTCTTC
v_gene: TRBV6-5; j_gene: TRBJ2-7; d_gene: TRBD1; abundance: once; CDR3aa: CASSQTGTGDYEQYF; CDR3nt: TGTGCCAGCAGTCAAACCGGGACAGGAGACTACGAGCAGTACTTC
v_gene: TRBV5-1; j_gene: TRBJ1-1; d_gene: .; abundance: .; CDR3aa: CASSFKDMNTEAFF; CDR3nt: TGCGCCAGCAGCTTTAAGGACATGAACACTGAAGCTTTCTTT
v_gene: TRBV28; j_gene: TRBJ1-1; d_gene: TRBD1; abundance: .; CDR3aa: CASSFPRRGGRRDTEAFF; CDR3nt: TGTGCCAGCAGTTTTCCTCGAAGAGGGGGCCGCAGGGACACTGAAGCTTTCTTT
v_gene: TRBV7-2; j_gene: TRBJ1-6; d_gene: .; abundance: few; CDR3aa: CASSSYGVTSPLHF; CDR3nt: TGTGCCAGCAGCTCGTACGGGGTAACTTCACCCCTCCACTTT
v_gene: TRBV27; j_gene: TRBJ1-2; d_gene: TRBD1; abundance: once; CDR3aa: CASSPRQGARSTNYGYTF; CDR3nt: TGTGCCAGCAGTCCCCGACAGGGGGCGAGATCGACTAACTATGGCTACACCTTC
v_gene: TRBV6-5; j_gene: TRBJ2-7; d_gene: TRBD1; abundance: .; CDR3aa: CASSYSDRGPAEQYF; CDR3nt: TGTGCCAGCAGTTACTCCGACAGGGGGCCCGCCGAGCAGTACTTC
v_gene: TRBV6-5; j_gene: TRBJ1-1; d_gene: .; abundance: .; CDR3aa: CASSYSVYRDTEAFF; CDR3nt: TGTGCCAGCAGTTACTCAGTTTATCGGGACACTGAAGCTTTCTTT
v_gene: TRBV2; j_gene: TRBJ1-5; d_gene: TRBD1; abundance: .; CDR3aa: CASSGQGLNQPQHF; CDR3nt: TGTGCCAGCAGTGGACAGGGCCTCAATCAGCCCCAGCATTTT
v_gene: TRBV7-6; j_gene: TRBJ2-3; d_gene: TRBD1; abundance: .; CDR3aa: CASSAHGTEATDTQYF; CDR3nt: TGTGCCAGCAGCGCCCACGGGACAGAAGCCACAGATACGCAGTATTTT
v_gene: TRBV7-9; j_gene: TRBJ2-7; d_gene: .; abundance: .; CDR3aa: CASSIQGYEQYF; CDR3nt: TGTGCCAGCAGTATACAGGGCTACGAGCAGTACTTC
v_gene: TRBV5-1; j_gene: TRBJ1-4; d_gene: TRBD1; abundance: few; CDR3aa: CASSLAGTGDEKLFF; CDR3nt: TGCGCCAGCAGCTTGGCCGGGACAGGGGATGAAAAACTGTTTTTT
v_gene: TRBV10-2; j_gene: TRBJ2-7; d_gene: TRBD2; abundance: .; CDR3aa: CASSDRLAGIYEQYF; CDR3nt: TGCGCCAGCAGTGATAGGCTAGCGGGGATTTACGAGCAGTACTTC
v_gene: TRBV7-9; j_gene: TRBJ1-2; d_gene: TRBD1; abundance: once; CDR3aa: CASSTDRGTGVGYTF; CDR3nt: TGTGCCAGCAGCACTGACAGGGGGACAGGGGTCGGCTACACCTTC
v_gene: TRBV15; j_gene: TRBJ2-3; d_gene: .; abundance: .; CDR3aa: CATSQGYSTDTQYF; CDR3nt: TGTGCCACCAGTCAGGGGTATAGCACAGATACGCAGTATTTT
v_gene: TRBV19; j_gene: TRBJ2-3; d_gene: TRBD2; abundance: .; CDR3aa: CASKGGLAETPGDTQYF; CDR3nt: TGTGCCAGTAAGGGCGGACTAGCGGAGACTCCCGGGGATACGCAGTATTTT
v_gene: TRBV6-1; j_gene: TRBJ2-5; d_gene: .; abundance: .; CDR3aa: CASRAPSLLETQYF; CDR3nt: TGTGCCAGCAGAGCGCCATCGCTATTAGAGACCCAGTACTTC
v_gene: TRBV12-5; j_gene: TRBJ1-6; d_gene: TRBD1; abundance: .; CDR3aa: CASGPPGQGFSPLHF; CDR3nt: TGTGCTAGTGGTCCTCCGGGACAGGGTTTCTCACCCCTCCACTTT
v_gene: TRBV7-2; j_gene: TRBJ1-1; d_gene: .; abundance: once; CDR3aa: CASSPPGGVMNTEAFF; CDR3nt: TGTGCCAGCAGCCCCCCGGGGGGGGTTATGAACACTGAAGCTTTCTTT
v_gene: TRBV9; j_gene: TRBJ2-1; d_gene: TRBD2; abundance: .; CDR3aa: CASSVGGLAFYNEQFF; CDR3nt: TGTGCCAGCAGCGTAGGGGGACTAGCATTCTACAATGAGCAGTTCTTC
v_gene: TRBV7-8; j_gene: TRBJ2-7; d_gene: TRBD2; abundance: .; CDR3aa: CASSSFSGGGYEQYF; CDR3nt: TGTGCCAGCAGCTCTTTTAGCGGGGGGGGATACGAGCAGTACTTC
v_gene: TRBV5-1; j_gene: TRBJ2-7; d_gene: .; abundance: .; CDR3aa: CASSGTGGRDYYEQYF; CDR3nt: TGCGCCAGCAGCGGAACAGGGGGAAGGGACTACTACGAGCAGTACTTC
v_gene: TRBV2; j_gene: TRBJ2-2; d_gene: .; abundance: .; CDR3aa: CASRADRYTGELFF; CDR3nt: TGTGCCAGCAGAGCGGACAGATACACCGGGGAGCTGTTTTTT
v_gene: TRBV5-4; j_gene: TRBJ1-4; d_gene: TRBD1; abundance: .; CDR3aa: CASSLGDRAGEKLFF; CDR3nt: TGTGCCAGCAGCTTGGGAGACAGGGCTGGTGAAAAACTGTTTTTT
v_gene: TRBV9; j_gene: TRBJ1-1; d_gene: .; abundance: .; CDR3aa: CASSPDTVATEAFF; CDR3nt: TGTGCCAGTTCTCCAGACACTGTTGCGACTGAAGCTTTCTTT
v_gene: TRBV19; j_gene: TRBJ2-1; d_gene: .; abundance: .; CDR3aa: CASSIARGLTLRNEQFF; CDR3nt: TGTGCCAGTAGTATAGCTCGCGGCCTAACCCTGAGGAATGAGCAGTTCTTC
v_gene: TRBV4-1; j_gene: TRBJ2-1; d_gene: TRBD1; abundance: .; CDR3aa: CASSQDPGGNEQFF; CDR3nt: TGCGCCAGCAGCCAAGATCCAGGGGGCAATGAGCAGTTCTTC
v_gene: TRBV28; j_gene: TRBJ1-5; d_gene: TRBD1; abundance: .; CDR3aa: CASSSEGAVQPQHF; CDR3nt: TGTGCCAGCAGTTCGGAGGGGGCTGTTCAGCCCCAGCATTTT
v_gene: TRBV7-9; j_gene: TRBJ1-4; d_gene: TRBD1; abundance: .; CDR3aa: CASSSSTGGNEKLFF; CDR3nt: TGTGCCAGCAGCTCCTCGACAGGGGGAAATGAAAAACTGTTTTTT
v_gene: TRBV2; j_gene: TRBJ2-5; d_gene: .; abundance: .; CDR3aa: CASSEAQWAETQYF; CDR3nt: TGTGCCAGCAGTGAAGCACAGTGGGCGGAGACCCAGTACTTC
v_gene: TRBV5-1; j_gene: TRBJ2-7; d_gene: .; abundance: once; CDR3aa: CASSLYRGGGEQYF; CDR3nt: TGCGCCAGCAGCTTGTACAGGGGGGGTGGAGAGCAGTACTTC
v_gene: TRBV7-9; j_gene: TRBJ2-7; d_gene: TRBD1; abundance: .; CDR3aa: CASSRGTGFSSYEQYF; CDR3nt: TGTGCCAGCAGCAGGGGGACAGGGTTTAGCTCCTACGAGCAGTACTTC
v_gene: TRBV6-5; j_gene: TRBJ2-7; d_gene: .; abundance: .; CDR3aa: CASSYSSSGGYEQYF; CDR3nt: TGTGCCAGCAGTTACTCATCCTCGGGCGGGTACGAGCAGTACTTC
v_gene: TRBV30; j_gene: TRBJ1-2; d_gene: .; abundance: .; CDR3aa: CASQGGNHYGYTF; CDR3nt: TGTGCCTCCCAAGGCGGGAATCACTATGGCTACACCTTC
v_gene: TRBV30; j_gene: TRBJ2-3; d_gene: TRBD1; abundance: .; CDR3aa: CAWSGGTGYTDTQYF; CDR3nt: TGTGCCTGGAGTGGTGGGACAGGATACACAGATACGCAGTATTTT
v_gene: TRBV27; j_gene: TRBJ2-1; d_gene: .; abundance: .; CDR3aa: CASSLIRDIYNEQFF; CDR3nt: TGTGCCAGCAGTTTAATCCGGGACATCTACAATGAGCAGTTCTTC
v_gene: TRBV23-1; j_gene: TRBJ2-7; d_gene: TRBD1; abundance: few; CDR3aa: CASSQEEQGIYEQYF; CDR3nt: TGCGCCAGCAGTCAAGAGGAACAGGGGATCTACGAGCAGTACTTC
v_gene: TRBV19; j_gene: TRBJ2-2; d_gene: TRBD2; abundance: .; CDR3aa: CASSIARGGENTGELFF; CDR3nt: TGTGCCAGTAGTATAGCGCGCGGGGGGGAAAACACCGGGGAGCTGTTTTTT
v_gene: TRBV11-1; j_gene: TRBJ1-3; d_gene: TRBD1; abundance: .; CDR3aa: CASSTTGGSGNTIYF; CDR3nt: TGTGCCAGCAGCACCACAGGGGGATCTGGAAACACCATATATTTT
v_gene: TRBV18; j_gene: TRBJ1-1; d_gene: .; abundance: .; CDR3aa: CASSPPSRANTEAFF; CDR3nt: TGTGCCAGCTCACCACCGTCCAGGGCGAACACTGAGGCTTTCTTT
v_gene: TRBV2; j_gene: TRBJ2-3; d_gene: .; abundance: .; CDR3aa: CASSGQGGPSNTQYF; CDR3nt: TGTGCCAGCAGTGGGCAGGGTGGACCATCAAATACGCAGTATTTT
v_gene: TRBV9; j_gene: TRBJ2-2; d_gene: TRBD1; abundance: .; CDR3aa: CASSRRGTGGSREGTGELFF; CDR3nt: TGTGCCAGCAGCCGGAGAGGGACAGGGGGCTCGCGGGAGGGAACCGGGGAGCTGTTTTTT
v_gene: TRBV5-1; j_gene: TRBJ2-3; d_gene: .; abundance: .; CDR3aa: CASSRLLTDTQYF; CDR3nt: TGCGCCAGCAGCCGCCTACTCACAGATACGCAGTATTTT
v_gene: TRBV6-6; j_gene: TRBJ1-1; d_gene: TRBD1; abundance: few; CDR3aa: CASARTGGNTEAFF; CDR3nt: TGTGCCAGCGCTCGGACAGGGGGGAACACTGAAGCTTTCTTT
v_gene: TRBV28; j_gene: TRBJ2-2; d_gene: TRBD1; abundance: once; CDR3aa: CASSFRDRTVGELFF; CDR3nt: TGTGCCAGCAGTTTCCGGGACAGGACCGTCGGGGAGCTGTTTTTT